The T cell receptor (beta chain) described here comes from a study of blood T cell repertoires in COVID-19. As for the study in general: PBMCs, B-cell-depleted T cells, or T cells provided the cDNA or gDNA that made up the material.

This CDR3 is 15 amino acids long. The germline V gene has CDR1 MNHEY and CDR2 SVGAGI. Losses at the gene ends were 6 bases for V and 0 bases for J; bases not matched to a gene: 5. In the authors' methods: Amplification of reference gene primers provided the estimated nucleated cell counts. TCRdb's table, derived via immunoSEQ multiplex PCR, lists solely in-frame clones and lacks some. D and trimming were read from the DNA, whereas the V and J calls and clone size are those reported in that table. This table has under 300,000 clones, 85% to 90% appearing once. The sequence derives from a woman in her 70s with active or convalescent COVID-19. Sequenced material: peripheral blood. This chain uses TRBV6-5 with TRBJ2-1; 7 bases fit TRBD2. The CDR3 here is CASSSSGGSYNEQFF. The CDR3 DNA follows: TGTGCCAGCAGCTCGTCGGGGGGCTCCTACAATGAGCAGTTCTTC.